The clone carrying this TCR beta chain was seen ten or more times. Its antigen is currently unknown. The data were obtained in a study of T cell repertoires in cytomegalovirus infection. Across the whole study: A matching HLA type, together with CMV infection, was signaled by public TCR beta signatures.

Germline CDR1 and CDR2: SGDLS and YYNGEE. V was clipped by 2 bases and J by 1 base, with 6 bases between them. The CDR3 spans 13 residues. MiXCR was run by TCRdb on the reads, yielding one entry per CDR3 protein. This sample carries fewer than 1,000,000 distinct CDR3 sequences, under 40% of them seen once, and the ten largest clones take roughly 13%. Study results and limitations: Individuals carrying CMV plus the relevant HLA were identified by cumulative frequency of public TCR beta families.

V is TRBV9 and J is TRBJ1-1, with D perhaps matching TRBD1 (5 bases). The material was cultured CD8+ T cells from PBMCs, obtained from culture after CMV antigen stimulation. The receptor was isolated from a human donor in good health (CMV status not recorded). Some clones in this sample may be carry-over from other donors' samples. Written as DNA, the CDR3 is TGTGCCAGCAGCGTTACAGGGAACACTGAAGCTTTCTTT. Its translation is CASSVTGNTEAFF.